Each of the 16 T cell receptor beta chains below was sequenced from the same sample in a study of molecular identifiers for immune sequencing clone quantification. TCRdb re-called the PCR reads with MiXCR, one entry per CDR3 protein. The table records about 510,000 distinct CDR3 sequences, roughly 25% of them present only once. The specimen sequenced was naive CD8+ T cells from blood, with Jurkat cell RNA spiked in. Subset indicated: FACS-sorted CD8+CD4-CCR7+CD45RA+ naive T cells. The origin of the receptors is a human donor in good health. Some libraries in this study had Jurkat cell RNA spiked in.

The chain joins TRBV4-2 to TRBJ2-7; possibly TRBD1 or TRBD2 for D (5 bases each). This CDR3 is 16 amino acids long. Germline V CDR1 and CDR2: LGHNA, YNFKEQ. V was trimmed by 0 bases and J by 0 bases, leaving 12 bases between them. The CDR3 nucleotides read TGTGCCAGCAGCCAAGATTATACCGGGACCTCCTACGAGCAGTACTTC. Its translation is CASSQDYTGTSYEQYF.

This clonotype was picked up a small number of times. V and J are TRBV27 and TRBJ1-4; 8 positions agree with TRBD1. Germline V lookup: CDR1 MNHEY, CDR2 SMNVEV (reference sequence). The CDR3 runs 15 residues. The ends lost 3 bases at V and 8 bases at J; junction bases unmatched: 8. The CDR3 region has the DNA TGTGCCAGCAGTTTCGTCAGGGGGCAGAGGGAAAAACTGTTTTTT. Translation gives CASSFVRGQREKLFF.

Comment on this clonotype: At one boundary the junction diverges from the germline segment, which might be a read error. This chain joins TRBV30 and TRBJ2-3; D not certain. CDR1 and CDR2 (germline): GTSNPN, SVGIG (reference sequence). The CDR3 runs to 13 residues. CDR3 nucleotide sequence: TGTGCCCGGAGTTTTGTGACCACAGATACGCAGTATTTT. Its protein product is CARSFVTTDTQYF.

This clonotype was detected many times. The chain combines TRBV14 with TRBJ2-2, with 9 bases identical to TRBD1. The CDR3 is made up of 17 amino acids. The J segment lost 3 bases and the V segment lost 6 bases, leaving 11 bases of the junction unmatched. Germline CDR1 is SGHDN and CDR2 is FVKESK. CDR3 sequence reads: CASSLGPGQGYTGELFF. The CDR3 DNA sequence: TGTGCCAGCAGTCTGGGCCCGGGACAGGGATACACCGGGGAGCTGTTTTTT.

The chain uses TRBV19 and TRBJ1-6; weak D call: TRBD1 (5 bases). The length of the CDR3 is 15 residues. In germline, CDR1 is LNHDA, CDR2 SQIVND (reference sequence). V lost 5 bases, J lost 7 bases, and 15 bases lay in between. The CDR3 DNA reads TGTGCCAGTAGTCCCTTCGGACAAGCCAATTCACCCCTCCACTTT. Translating gives CASSPFGQANSPLHF.

Notes on this clonotype: Being one base from a much bigger clone, this may be a read error. This chain links TRBV29-1 with TRBJ2-1; the D gene is possibly TRBD1 (5 bases). Between the trimmed V and J ends, which lost 3 bases and 4 bases, there was a span of 13 bases. Germline V gene data show CDR1 as SQVTM and CDR2 as ANQGSEA. The CDR3 covers 14 residues. Here the CDR3 DNA reads TGCAGCGTTGAGGGCAGGGTGGGATACAATGAGCAGTTCTTC. It specifies CSVEGRVGYNEQFF.

V is TRBV4-3 and J is TRBJ1-6, with D possibly TRBD1 on 5 matching bases. Trimming left V 4 bases short and J 10 bases short, with 11 bases between. Germline assignment: CDR1 LGHNA and CDR2 YSLEER. The length of the CDR3 is 13 residues. This CDR3 reads CASSPGPSSPLHF. The CDR3 bases are TGCGCCAGCAGCCCGGGACCGTCGTCACCCCTCCACTTT.

The table lists this clonotype with many counts. This chain connects TRBV6-5 to TRBJ2-7; TRBD1 aligns across 9 bases. Germline assignment: CDR1 MNHEY and CDR2 SVGAGI. The CDR3 is made up of 16 amino acids. V lost 7 bases, J lost 6 bases, and 16 bases stayed unmatched. The DNA of the CDR3 is TGTGCCAGCACCCTAAGCTGGACAGGGGCGCCACGCGAGCAGTACTTC. Amino acid sequence: CASTLSWTGAPREQYF.

This clonotype was observed many times. The chain joins TRBV11-2 to TRBJ1-1, with D possibly being TRBD1 (6 bases). V was cut by 1 base and J by 3 bases, with 18 bases left in between. The CDR3 is made up of 17 amino acids. Germline V gene data show CDR1 as SGHAT and CDR2 as FQNNGV. CDR3 in DNA: TGTGCCAGCAGCTTAGTTTATCAGGGGCGAGCAGACACTGAAGCTTTCTTT. Protein: CASSLVYQGRADTEAFF.

The chain employs TRBV7-9 and TRBJ2-2; D might be TRBD1 or TRBD2, each matching 5 bases. Per the germline V gene, CDR1 is SEHNR and CDR2 is FQNEAQ (reference sequence). This CDR3 region has 13 residues. Trimming cost V 8 bases and J 1 base, with 8 bases left between them. The CDR3 here is CASGTLNTGELFF. The CDR3 DNA follows: TGTGCCAGCGGGACGTTGAACACCGGGGAGCTGTTTTTT.

A few counts support this clonotype. The chain is built from TRBV19 and TRBJ2-7; 9 bases line up with TRBD1. This CDR3 has 15 residues. Germline V lookup: CDR1 LNHDA, CDR2 SQIVND (reference sequence). V gave up 1 base and J gave up 4 bases; unmatched junction bases: 5. The CDR3 DNA sequence: TGTGCCAGTAGTATAGGGACAGGGGAAATTTACGAGCAGTACTTC. Translating gives CASSIGTGEIYEQYF.

Worth noting for this clonotype: The junction departs from the called germline gene at one end, perhaps through a read error. This rearrangement joins TRBV7-6 to TRBJ2-7; 10 bases align to TRBD2. Germline V lookup: CDR1 SGHVS, CDR2 FNYEAQ. The CDR3 sequence is 15 residues long. The CDR3 protein is CASSPPTSGWEEQCF. The CDR3 bases are TGTGCCAGCAGCCCCCCGACTAGCGGGTGGGAGGAGCAGTGCTTC.

This clonotype was detected many times. The V gene is TRBV29-1, the J gene TRBJ1-3; D gene ambiguous. The ends were cut back, 0 bases at V and 6 bases at J, with 9 bases in the middle. Germline V lookup: CDR1 SQVTM, CDR2 ANQGSEA. CDR3 length equals 13 residues. Here the CDR3 reads CSVEDLVLNTIYF. Written as DNA, the CDR3 is TGCAGCGTTGAAGATCTGGTCTTAAACACCATATATTTT. The entire variable domain, with the rest obtained from reference TRBV29-1 and TRBJ1-3, is as follows: SAVISQKPSRDICQRGTSLTIQCQVDSQVTMMFWYRQQPGQSLTLIATANQGSEATYESGFVIDKFPISRPNLTFSTLTVSNMSPEDSSIYLCSVEDLVLNTIYFGEGSWLTVV.

This clonotype has at least ten counts. V gene TRBV5-1 combines with J gene TRBJ1-1; no firm D call. This CDR3 has 14 amino acids. The germline V gene has CDR1 SGHRS and CDR2 YFSETQ. V was cut by 0 bases and J by 1 base, with 7 bases left in between. CDR3 amino acids: CASSLEKTNTEAFF. The CDR3 region has the DNA TGCGCCAGCAGCTTGGAGAAGACGAACACTGAAGCTTTCTTT.

The table lists this clonotype with many counts. The rearrangement links TRBV9 to TRBJ2-3; D is undetermined. This CDR3 has 14 amino acids. Trimming shortened V by 2 bases and J by 2 bases, and 9 bases separated the two germline ends. CDR1 is SGDLS and CDR2 is YYNGEE in the germline V gene. CDR3 sequence (DNA): TGTGCCAGCAGCGTGGGCGGCCTCACAGATACGCAGTATTTT. This sequence encodes CASSVGGLTDTQYF.

This clonotype has at least ten counts. The rearrangement uses TRBV2 and TRBJ1-5, with D perhaps matching TRBD1 (5 bases). V was shortened by 2 bases and J by 3 bases, with 11 bases between the two germline ends. From germline, CDR1 is SNHLY and CDR2 FYNNEI. This CDR3 comprises 15 residues. CDR3 DNA sequence: TGTGCCAGCAGTGAACAGGGTACCACCAATCAGCCCCAGCATTTT. Translation gives CASSEQGTTNQPQHF.